A selection of T cell receptor beta chains follows, all from one sample in a study of response to subunit inactivated influenza vaccine. TCRdb ran MiXCR on the RT-PCR reads and lists one entry per CDR3 protein. The data contain more than 450,000 distinct CDR3 sequences, about 11% of them singletons. These data are also associated with another study on T cells expressing NK-cell markers.

Source: PBMCs from blood, taken on the day of vaccination. All receptors come from a man aged 50 to 59 who received an inactivated influenza vaccine. Each CDR3 is given with its conserved first and last residue. A D gene is named only where the DNA matches it firmly. Size is stated for part of the rows, as once, few or many counts, or as a class when the clone is expanded.

>TRBD1|-|TRBV7-2|TRBJ2-1
CASSMGQYNEQFF
TGTGCCAGCAGCATGGGACAGTACAATGAGCAGTTCTTC
>TRBD2|-|TRBV20-1|TRBJ2-1
CSQYSGRVHNEQFF
TGCAGTCAATATAGCGGGAGGGTTCATAATGAGCAGTTCTTC
>-|-|TRBV10-3|TRBJ2-1
CAISGQPDNEQFF
TGTGCCATCAGTGGACAGCCGGACAATGAGCAGTTCTTC
>-|many|TRBV12-3/TRBV12-4|TRBJ1-1
CASSLIGRRMNTEAFF
TGTGCCAGCAGTTTGATCGGCAGGAGAATGAACACTGAAGCTTTCTTT
>-|-|TRBV5-1|TRBJ2-3
CASSLNFGRDTQYF
TGCGCCAGCAGCTTGAACTTTGGGAGGGATACGCAGTATTTT
>TRBD2|few|TRBV9|TRBJ2-1
CASSPSGSNYNEQFF
TGTGCCAGCAGCCCCAGCGGGAGTAACTACAATGAGCAGTTCTTC
>TRBD1|-|TRBV5-1|TRBJ2-7
CASSFRAGTGNEQYF
TGCGCCAGCAGCTTTAGGGCCGGGACAGGGAACGAGCAGTACTTC
>TRBD2|many|TRBV29-1|TRBJ2-7
CSVGGAGREQYF
TGCAGCGTTGGTGGAGCGGGGCGTGAGCAGTACTTC
>-|many|TRBV28|TRBJ2-5
CASGEDSQETQYF
TGTGCCAGCGGGGAGGACTCGCAAGAGACCCAGTACTTC
>-|-|TRBV5-1|TRBJ2-5
CASSFSGQLQETQYF
TGCGCCAGCAGCTTCTCGGGACAACTTCAAGAGACCCAGTACTTC
>-|few|TRBV24-1|TRBJ2-5
CATSDRTEETQYF
TGTGCCACCAGTGATCGGACAGAAGAGACCCAGTACTTC
>-|-|TRBV20-1|TRBJ2-1
CSARTSSSYNEQFF
TGCAGTGCTAGGACTAGTAGCTCCTACAATGAGCAGTTCTTC
>-|few|TRBV12-3/TRBV12-4|TRBJ1-2
CASSLTEGGLGGYTF
TGTGCCAGCAGTTTAACGGAGGGAGGTTTAGGAGGCTACACCTTC
>-|few|TRBV12-3/TRBV12-4|TRBJ1-2
CASRPDIGGYTF
TGTGCCAGCCGGCCCGACATTGGTGGCTACACCTTC
>TRBD1|-|TRBV4-1|TRBJ2-2
CASSRAQGATGELFF
TGCGCCAGCAGCCGCGCACAGGGGGCAACCGGGGAGCTGTTTTTT
>-|-|TRBV12-3/TRBV12-4|TRBJ2-2
CASSLDSYGELFF
TGTGCCAGCAGTTTAGATAGCTACGGGGAGCTGTTTTTT
>-|-|TRBV12-3/TRBV12-4|TRBJ2-7
CASSQTNSYEQYF
TGTGCCAGCAGTCAAACAAACAGCTACGAGCAGTACTTC
>-|-|TRBV5-1|TRBJ2-2
CASSLAFGRTGELFF
TGCGCCAGCAGCTTGGCCTTCGGACGGACCGGGGAGCTGTTTTTT
>TRBD2|few|TRBV6-2/TRBV6-3|TRBJ2-1
CASSRGLAGYDEQFF
TGTGCCAGCAGCAGGGGACTAGCGGGATACGATGAGCAGTTCTTC
>-|few|TRBV2|TRBJ2-1
CASSEAPAWEYNEQFF
TGTGCCAGCAGTGAAGCGCCCGCCTGGGAGTACAATGAGCAGTTCTTC
>-|-|TRBV12-3/TRBV12-4|TRBJ1-2
CASSFSGRLDYGYTF
TGTGCCAGCAGCTTTTCTGGCAGGCTGGACTATGGCTACACCTTC
>TRBD2|-|TRBV7-2|TRBJ2-7
CASSLMLAGRSPYEQYF
TGTGCCAGCAGCTTAATGCTAGCGGGGAGATCCCCCTACGAGCAGTACTTC
>TRBD2|few|TRBV20-1|TRBJ2-3
CSASKREADTQYF
TGCAGTGCTTCGAAGCGGGAGGCAGATACGCAGTATTTT
>-|many|TRBV14|TRBJ1-2
CASSQGNYGYTF
TGTGCCAGCAGCCAGGGAAACTATGGCTACACCTTC
>-|many|TRBV27|TRBJ2-3
CASSLSWIGADTQYF
TGTGCCAGCAGTTTATCGTGGATCGGGGCAGATACGCAGTATTTT
>-|-|TRBV28|TRBJ2-1
CASSLSPPMGNEQFF
TGTGCCAGCAGTTTATCGCCCCCAATGGGCAATGAGCAGTTCTTC
>-|-|TRBV28|TRBJ2-2
CASSLLLVGTGELFF
TGTGCCAGCAGTTTATTACTAGTAGGGACCGGGGAGCTGTTTTTT
>TRBD2|few|TRBV4-3|TRBJ2-4
CASSQLAGGPAKNIQYF
TGCGCCAGCAGCCAGCTAGCGGGGGGGCCGGCCAAAAACATTCAGTACTTC
>-|many|TRBV18|TRBJ2-5
CASSPPDSIRSETQYF
TGTGCCAGCTCACCACCGGACTCTATACGGTCCGAGACCCAGTACTTC
>TRBD2|-|TRBV20-1|TRBJ2-7
CSATLGTSGYEQYF
TGCAGTGCCACTCTAGGGACTAGCGGCTACGAGCAGTACTTC
>-|many|TRBV7-9|TRBJ2-1
CASSLVGNEQFF
TGTGCCAGCAGCTTAGTGGGCAATGAGCAGTTCTTC
>TRBD2|-|TRBV3-1|TRBJ2-1
CASSHGTSGSTGWHEQFF
TGTGCCAGCAGCCACGGGACTAGCGGGAGTACCGGGTGGCATGAGCAGTTCTTC
>-|-|TRBV29-1|TRBJ2-1
CSVSGEQFF
TGCAGCGTTTCTGGAGAGCAGTTCTTC
>-|few|TRBV20-1|TRBJ1-5
CSANPPGPNQPQHF
TGCAGTGCTAATCCGCCAGGCCCTAATCAGCCCCAGCATTTT
>-|many|TRBV2|TRBJ2-7
CASSPRYEQYF
TGTGCCAGCAGTCCGCGATACGAGCAGTACTTC
>-|-|TRBV21-1|TRBJ2-2
CASSELAGGDTGELFF
TGTGCCAGCAGCGAACTAGCGGGAGGAGACACCGGGGAGCTGTTTTTT
>-|-|TRBV5-1|TRBJ2-5
CASSLALWRGGGGETQYF
TGCGCCAGCAGCTTGGCCCTTTGGCGGGGAGGCGGCGGAGAGACCCAGTACTTC
>-|few|TRBV4-3|TRBJ1-6
CASSPGHPGNSPLHF
TGCGCCAGCAGCCCGGGACACCCGGGGAATTCACCCCTCCACTTT
>TRBD1|-|TRBV6-5|TRBJ2-6
CASSYRQGPISGANVLTF
TGTGCCAGCAGTTACCGACAGGGCCCCATCTCTGGGGCCAACGTCCTGACTTTC
>-|few|TRBV29-1|TRBJ2-5
CSVEAGRGETQYF
TGCAGCGTTGAAGCGGGAAGAGGAGAGACCCAGTACTTC
>-|few|TRBV7-6|TRBJ2-2
CASSLVLRGGGELFF
TGTGCCAGCAGCTTAGTCCTCCGTGGTGGCGGGGAGCTGTTTTTT
>-|-|TRBV11-2|TRBJ2-1
CASSLAPYNEQFF
TGTGCCAGCAGCTTAGCCCCCTATAATGAGCAGTTCTTC
>-|-|TRBV29-1|TRBJ2-2
CSAALASTGELFF
TGCAGCGCTGCGCTAGCGTCGACCGGGGAGCTGTTTTTT
>-|-|TRBV5-1|TRBJ2-3
CASSSPPQREHTDTQYF
TGCGCCAGCAGCAGTCCCCCCCAACGGGAACACACAGATACGCAGTATTTT
>TRBD1|-|TRBV5-1|TRBJ2-3
CASSFLGQGAGDTQYF
TGCGCCAGCAGCTTCCTTGGTCAGGGGGCGGGAGATACGCAGTATTTT